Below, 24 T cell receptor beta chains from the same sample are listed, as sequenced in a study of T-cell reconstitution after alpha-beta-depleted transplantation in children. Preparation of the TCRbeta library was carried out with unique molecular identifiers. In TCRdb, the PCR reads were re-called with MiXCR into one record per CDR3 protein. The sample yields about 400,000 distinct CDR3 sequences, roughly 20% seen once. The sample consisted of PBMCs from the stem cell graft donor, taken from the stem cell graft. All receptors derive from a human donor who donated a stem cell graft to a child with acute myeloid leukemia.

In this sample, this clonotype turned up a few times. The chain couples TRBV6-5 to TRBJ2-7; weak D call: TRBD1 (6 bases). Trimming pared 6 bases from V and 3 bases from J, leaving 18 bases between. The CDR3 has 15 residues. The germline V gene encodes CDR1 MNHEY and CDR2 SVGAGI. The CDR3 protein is CASRPRGTELYEQYF. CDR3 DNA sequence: TGTGCCAGCAGACCTAGGGGGACGGAGCTCTACGAGCAGTACTTC.

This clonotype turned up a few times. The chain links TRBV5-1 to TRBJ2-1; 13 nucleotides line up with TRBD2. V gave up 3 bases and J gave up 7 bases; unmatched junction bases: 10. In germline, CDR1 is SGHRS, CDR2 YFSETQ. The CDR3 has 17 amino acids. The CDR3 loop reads CASSSGLAGATFNEQFF. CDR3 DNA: TGCGCCAGCAGCTCCGGACTAGCGGGAGCGACATTTAATGAGCAGTTCTTC.

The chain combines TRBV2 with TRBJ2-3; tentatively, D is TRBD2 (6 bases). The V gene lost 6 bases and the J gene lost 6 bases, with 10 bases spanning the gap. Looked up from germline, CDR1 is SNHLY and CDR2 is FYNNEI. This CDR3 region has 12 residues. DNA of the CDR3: TGTGCCAGCAGCTGGGACTCGGATACGCAGTATTTT. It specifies CASSWDSDTQYF.

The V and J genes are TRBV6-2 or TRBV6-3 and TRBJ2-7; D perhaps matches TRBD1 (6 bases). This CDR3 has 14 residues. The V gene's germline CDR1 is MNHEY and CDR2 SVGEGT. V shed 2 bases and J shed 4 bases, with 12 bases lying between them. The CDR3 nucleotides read TGTGCCAGCAGTTACGTAGGGACACAGTACGAGCAGTACTTC. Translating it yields CASSYVGTQYEQYF.

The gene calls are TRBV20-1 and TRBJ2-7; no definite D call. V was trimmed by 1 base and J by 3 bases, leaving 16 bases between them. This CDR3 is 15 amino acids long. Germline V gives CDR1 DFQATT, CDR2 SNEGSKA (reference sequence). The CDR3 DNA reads TGCAGTGCTAGAGCTGGTGACCCTAACCTCTACGAGCAGTACTTC. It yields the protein CSARAGDPNLYEQYF.

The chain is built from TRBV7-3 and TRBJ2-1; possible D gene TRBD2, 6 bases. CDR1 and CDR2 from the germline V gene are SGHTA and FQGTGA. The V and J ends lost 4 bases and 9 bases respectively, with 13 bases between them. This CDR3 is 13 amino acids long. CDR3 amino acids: CASSSRLDGEQFF. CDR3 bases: TGTGCCAGCAGCTCCCGACTAGACGGTGAGCAGTTCTTC.

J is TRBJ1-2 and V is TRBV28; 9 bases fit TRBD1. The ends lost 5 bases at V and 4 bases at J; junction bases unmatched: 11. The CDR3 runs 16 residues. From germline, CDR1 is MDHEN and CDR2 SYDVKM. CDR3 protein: CASSLQPGTGPYGYTF. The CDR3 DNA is TGTGCCAGCAGTCTCCAGCCGGGGACAGGGCCCTATGGCTACACCTTC.

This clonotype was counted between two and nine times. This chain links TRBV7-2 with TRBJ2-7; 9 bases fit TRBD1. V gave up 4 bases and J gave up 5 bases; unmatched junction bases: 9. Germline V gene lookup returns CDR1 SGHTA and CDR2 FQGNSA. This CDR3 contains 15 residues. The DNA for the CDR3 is TGTGCCAGCAGCTCGCCCGGGACAGGGTACCACGAGCAGTACTTC. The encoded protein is CASSSPGTGYHEQYF.

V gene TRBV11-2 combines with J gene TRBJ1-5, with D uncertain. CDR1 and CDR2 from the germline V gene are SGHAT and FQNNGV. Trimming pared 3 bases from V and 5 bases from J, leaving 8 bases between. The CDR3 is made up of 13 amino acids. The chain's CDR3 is CASSFVSDQPQHF. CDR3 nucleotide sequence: TGTGCCAGCAGCTTCGTTTCGGATCAGCCCCAGCATTTT.

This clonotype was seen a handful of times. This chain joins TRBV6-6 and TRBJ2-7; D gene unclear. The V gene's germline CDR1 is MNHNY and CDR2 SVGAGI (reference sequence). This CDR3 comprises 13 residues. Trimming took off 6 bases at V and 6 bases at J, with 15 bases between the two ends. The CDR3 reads CASSPGSPGEQYF. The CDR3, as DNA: TGTGCCAGCAGCCCCGGGTCTCCCGGCGAGCAGTACTTC.

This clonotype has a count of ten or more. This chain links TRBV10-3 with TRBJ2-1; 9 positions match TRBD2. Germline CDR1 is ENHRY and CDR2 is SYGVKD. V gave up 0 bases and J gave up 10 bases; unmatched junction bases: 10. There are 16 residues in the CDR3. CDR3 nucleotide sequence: TGTGCCATCAGTGAGTCCAATAGCGGGGGCACTTTGGAGCAGTTCTTC. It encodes CAISESNSGGTLEQFF.

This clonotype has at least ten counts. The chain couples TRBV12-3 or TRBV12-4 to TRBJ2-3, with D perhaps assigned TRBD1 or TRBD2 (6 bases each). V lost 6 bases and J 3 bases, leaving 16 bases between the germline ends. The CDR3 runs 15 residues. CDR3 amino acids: CASSPRLGGTDTQYF. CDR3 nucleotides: TGTGCCAGCAGCCCCCGACTAGGGGGGACAGATACGCAGTATTTT.

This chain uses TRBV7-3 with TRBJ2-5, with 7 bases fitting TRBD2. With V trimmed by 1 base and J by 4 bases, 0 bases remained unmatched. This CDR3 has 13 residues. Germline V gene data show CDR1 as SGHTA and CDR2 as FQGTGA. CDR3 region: CASSLRTRETQYF. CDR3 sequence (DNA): TGTGCCAGCAGCTTAAGGACTAGAGAGACCCAGTACTTC.

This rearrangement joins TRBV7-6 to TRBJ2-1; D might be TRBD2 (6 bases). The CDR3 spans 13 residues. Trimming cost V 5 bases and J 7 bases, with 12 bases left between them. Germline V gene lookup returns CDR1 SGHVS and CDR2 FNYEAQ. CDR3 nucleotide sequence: TGTGCCAGCAGCCCCACGGCGGGGAATGAGCAGTTCTTC. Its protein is CASSPTAGNEQFF.

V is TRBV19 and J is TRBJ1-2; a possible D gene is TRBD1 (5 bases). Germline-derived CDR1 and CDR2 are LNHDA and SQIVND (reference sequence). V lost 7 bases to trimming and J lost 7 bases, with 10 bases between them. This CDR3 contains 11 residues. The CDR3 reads CASNPGSGYTF. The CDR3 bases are TGTGCCAGTAATCCAGGGAGTGGCTACACCTTC.

In nucleotides, the CDR3 is TGTGCCAGCTCACCAGTGACGGTTAGCTACGAGCAGTACTTC. Protein product: CASSPVTVSYEQYF. The chain employs TRBV18 and TRBJ2-7; no firm D call. The germline CDR1 and CDR2 sequences are KGHSH and LQKENI. The CDR3 is 14 amino acids. Trimming took off 2 bases at V and 3 bases at J, with 11 bases between the two ends.

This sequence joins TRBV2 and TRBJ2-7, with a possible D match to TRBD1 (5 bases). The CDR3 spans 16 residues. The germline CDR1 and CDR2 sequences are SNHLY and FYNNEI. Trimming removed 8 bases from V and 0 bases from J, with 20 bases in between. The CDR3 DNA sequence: TGTGCCAGCTTAGAAATCTCCGGCAGGGACTCCTACGAGCAGTACTTC. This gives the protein CASLEISGRDSYEQYF.

The CDR3 coding sequence is TGTGCCAGCAGTCGACAGGGGGCCCGCTCGGGGACCCAGTACTTC. It yields the protein CASSRQGARSGTQYF. The rearrangement uses TRBV27 and TRBJ2-5, with 10 positions matching TRBD1. V was pared by 5 bases and J by 7 bases, with 10 bases of the junction left unmatched. CDR1 is MNHEY, CDR2 SMNVEV, per germline (reference sequence). The CDR3 sequence is 15 residues long.

The CDR3 region is CASRATSGGSYEQYF. The CDR3 coding sequence is TGCGCCAGCAGGGCAACTAGCGGGGGTTCCTACGAGCAGTACTTC. The genes are TRBV5-1 and TRBJ2-7; TRBD2 matches at 11 bases. The CDR3 has 15 amino acids. Germline V gives CDR1 SGHRS, CDR2 YFSETQ. The junction had 5 bases not matched to a gene; V was cut back by 5 bases and J by 1 base.

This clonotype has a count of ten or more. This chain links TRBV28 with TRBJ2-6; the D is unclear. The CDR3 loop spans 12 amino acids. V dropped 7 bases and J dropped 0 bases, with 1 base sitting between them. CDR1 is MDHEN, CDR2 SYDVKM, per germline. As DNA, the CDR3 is TGTGCCAGCAACTCTGGGGCCAACGTCCTGACTTTC. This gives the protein CASNSGANVLTF. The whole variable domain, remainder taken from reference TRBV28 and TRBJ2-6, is DVKVTQSSRYLVKRTGEKVFLECVQDMDHENMFWYRQDPGLGLRLIYFSYDVKMKEKGDIPEGYSVSREKKERFSLILESASTNQTSMYLCASNSGANVLTFGAGSRLTVL.

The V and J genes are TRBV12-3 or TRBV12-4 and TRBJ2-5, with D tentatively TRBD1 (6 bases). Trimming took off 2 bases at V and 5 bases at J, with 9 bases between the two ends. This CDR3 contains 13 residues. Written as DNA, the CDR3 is TGTGCCAGCAGTTTACGCAGGGGTGAGACCCAGTACTTC. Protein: CASSLRRGETQYF.

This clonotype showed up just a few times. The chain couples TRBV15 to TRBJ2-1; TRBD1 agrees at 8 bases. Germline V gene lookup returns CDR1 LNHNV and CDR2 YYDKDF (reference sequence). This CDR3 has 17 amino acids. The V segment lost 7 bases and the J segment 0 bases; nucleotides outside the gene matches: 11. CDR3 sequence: CATTDRAKGSSYNEQFF. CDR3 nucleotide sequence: TGTGCCACCACGGACAGGGCCAAAGGGAGCTCCTACAATGAGCAGTTCTTC.

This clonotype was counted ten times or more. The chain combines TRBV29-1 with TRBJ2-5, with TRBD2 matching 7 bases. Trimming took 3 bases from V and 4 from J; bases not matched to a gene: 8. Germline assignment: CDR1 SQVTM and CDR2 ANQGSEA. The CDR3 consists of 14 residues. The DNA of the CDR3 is TGCAGCGTTGACCCAGGCGGGAGCATAGAGACCCAGTACTTC. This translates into CSVDPGGSIETQYF.

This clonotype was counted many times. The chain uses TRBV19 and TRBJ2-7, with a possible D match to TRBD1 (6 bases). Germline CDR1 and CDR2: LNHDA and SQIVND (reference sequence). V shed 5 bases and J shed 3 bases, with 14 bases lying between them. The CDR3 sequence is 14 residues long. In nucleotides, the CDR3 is TGTGCCAGTAGTGCAGGACAGCCGATCTACGAGCAGTACTTC. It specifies CASSAGQPIYEQYF.